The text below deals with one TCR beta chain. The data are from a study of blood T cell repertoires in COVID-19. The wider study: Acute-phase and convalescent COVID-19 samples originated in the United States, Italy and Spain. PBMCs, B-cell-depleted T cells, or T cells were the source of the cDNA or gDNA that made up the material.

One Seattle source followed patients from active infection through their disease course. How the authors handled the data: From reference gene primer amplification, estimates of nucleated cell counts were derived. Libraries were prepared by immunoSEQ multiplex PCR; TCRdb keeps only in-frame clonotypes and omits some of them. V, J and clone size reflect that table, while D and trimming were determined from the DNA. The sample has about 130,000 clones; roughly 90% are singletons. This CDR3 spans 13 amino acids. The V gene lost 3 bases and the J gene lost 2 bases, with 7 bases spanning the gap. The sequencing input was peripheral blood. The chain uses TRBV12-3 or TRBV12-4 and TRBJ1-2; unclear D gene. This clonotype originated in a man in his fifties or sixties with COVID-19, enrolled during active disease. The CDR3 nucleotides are TGTGCCAGCAGTTTTTTCAGGAACTATGGCTACACCTTC. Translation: CASSFFRNYGYTF.